These 5 T cell receptor beta chains came from one sample sequenced in a study of tumor-infiltrating lymphocytes in oesophageal squamous cell carcinoma. TCRdb re-derived calls from the PCR reads in MiXCR, one entry per CDR3 protein. The sample has fewer than 25,000 distinct CDR3 sequences, roughly 32% seen once. Sequencing input: esophageal tumor tissue. The receptors come from a female donor with esophageal squamous cell carcinoma.

This clonotype came up many times. The chain carries TRBV28 and TRBJ1-2; TRBD1 aligns across 7 bases. V was pared by 6 bases and J by 2 bases, with 9 bases of the junction left unmatched. This CDR3 region has 15 residues. Germline CDR1 MDHEN, CDR2 SYDVKM. CDR3 sequence: CASSPSGGGNYGYTF. The CDR3 nucleotides read TGTGCCAGCAGCCCCTCCGGAGGGGGCAACTATGGCTACACCTTC.

With regard to this clonotype: In this CDR3 the conserved last residue, phenylalanine or tryptophan, is missing, so a read error is likely. It is unclear where the CDR3 begins or ends on the DNA, so no DNA is shown, and the CDR3 is as TCRdb lists it. The chain joins TRBV28 to TRBJ2-7; no check of the table's D call, TRBD1, against the DNA was made. In germline, CDR1 is MDHEN, CDR2 SYDVKM. The CDR3 totals 20 residues, both ends included. CDR3 sequence reads: CASSPELTGGKVLYGYTFGS.

This clonotype was observed at least ten times. CDR3 nucleotide sequence: TGTGCCAGCAGTAACACGGGACAGGGGAACAATCAGCCCCAGCATTTT. Its translation is CASSNTGQGNNQPQHF. The chain uses TRBV6-1 and TRBJ1-5; 10 nucleotides match TRBD1. Per germline, CDR1 MNHNS and CDR2 SASEGT. The CDR3 extends over 16 amino acids. The V segment lost 5 bases and the J segment 3 bases; nucleotides outside the gene matches: 7.

The J gene is TRBJ2-1, the V gene TRBV11-3; D is undetermined. The end of the DNA fits TRBJ2-7 better, so the J call may be wrong. The CDR3 contains 16 residues. Germline assignment: CDR1 SGHNT and CDR2 YENEEA. The CDR3 reads CASSLDSGRTLDEQYF. Written as DNA, the CDR3 is TGTGCCAGCAGCTTAGATTCTGGGCGAACCTTGGACGAGCAGTACTTC.

Remarks on this clonotype: The CDR3 carries no conserved terminal phenylalanine or tryptophan, so it likely arises from a read error. It is unclear where the CDR3 begins or ends on the DNA, so no DNA is shown, and the CDR3 is as TCRdb lists it. The chain couples TRBV12-3 or TRBV12-4 to TRBJ2-6; the D call TRBD1 from the table was never checked on the DNA. Ends included, the CDR3 has 16 residues. The CDR3 protein is CASSFSGAYGEQYFGN.